This T cell receptor (beta chain) was sequenced for a study of shared clonotypes between healthy human individuals. The V end lost 4 bases, the J end lost 0 bases, and 15 bases lay between the germline ends. This CDR3 region has 16 residues. Germline V gene sequence: CDR1 SGHNT, CDR2 YYREEE (reference sequence). Profiled with immunoSEQ multiplex PCR; TCRdb holds only in-frame clones, not every one. The sample contains roughly 640,000 clones, roughly 70% of which appear only once. The TCR was taken from a woman aged 30 to 39 in good health. The material sequenced was memory CD4+ T cells sorted from blood. Subset in this sample: CD45RA-negative fraction. The V call is TRBV5-4, the J call TRBJ2-3; perhaps TRBD2 as D (6 bases). CDR3 residues: CASSPTSWTSTDTQYF. CDR3 in DNA: TGTGCCAGCAGCCCCACTAGCTGGACTAGCACAGATACGCAGTATTTT.